What follows are 30 T cell receptor beta chains derived from one specimen sequenced in a study of molecular identifiers for immune sequencing clone quantification. TCRdb itself ran the PCR reads through MiXCR, one entry per CDR3 protein. Among around 480,000 distinct CDR3 sequences listed, about a fifth were seen once. Sequences were obtained from naive CD8+ T cells from blood, with Jurkat cell RNA spiked in. The subset denotes: FACS-sorted CD8+CD4-CCR7+CD45RA+ naive T cells. These receptors were collected from a human donor in good health. Some libraries in this study had Jurkat cell RNA spiked in.

This clonotype was found a few times. At one boundary the junction diverges from the germline segment, which might be a read error. In DNA form, the CDR3 reads TGTGCCGGCAGCGTTAGCGGAACACAAGAGACCCAGTACTTC. Translated, it gives CAGSVSGTQETQYF. The V call is TRBV7-9, the J call TRBJ2-5, with D perhaps TRBD2 (6 bases). The CDR3 consists of 14 residues. Per germline, CDR1 SEHNR and CDR2 FQNEAQ (reference sequence).

CDR3 amino acids: CASSQDRTGLPYNEQFF. In DNA, the CDR3 is TGCGCCAGCAGCCAAGACCGGACAGGGCTTCCCTACAATGAGCAGTTCTTC. The chain couples TRBV4-3 to TRBJ2-1; 8 nucleotides align to TRBD1. Germline V gene lookup returns CDR1 LGHNA and CDR2 YSLEER. This CDR3 has 17 amino acids. The V segment lost 0 bases and the J segment 2 bases; nucleotides outside the gene matches: 6.

This clonotype was observed a handful of times. Here the CDR3 reads CSADRPGLAGGNEQYF. CDR3 sequence (DNA): TGCAGTGCCGACAGACCGGGACTAGCGGGAGGGAACGAGCAGTACTTC. The J gene is TRBJ2-7, the V gene TRBV20-1; 16 bases are shared with TRBD2. Per germline, CDR1 DFQATT and CDR2 SNEGSKA (reference sequence). The CDR3 length is 16 residues. With 6 bases clipped from V and 5 bases from J, the junction kept 10 bases outside the gene matches.

This clonotype has ten or more counts. This chain links TRBV12-3 or TRBV12-4 with TRBJ2-4; maybe TRBD1 (5 bases). The CDR3 sequence is 12 residues long. V lost 6 bases, J lost 8 bases, and 11 bases lay in between. CDR3 residues: CASRDSFDIQYF. The CDR3 bases are TGTGCCAGCAGAGACAGTTTTGACATTCAGTACTTC.

A word on this clonotype: Just one base apart from a much larger clone, this may be a read error. The V gene is TRBV14, the J gene TRBJ1-5; D ambiguous. Looked up from germline, CDR1 is SGHDN and CDR2 is FVKESK. This CDR3 has 13 amino acids. DNA of the CDR3: TGTGCCAGCAGCCAAGAGATTGGGCAGCCCCAGCGTTTT. Amino acids: CASSQEIGQPQRF.

In its sample, this clonotype was seen many times. V usage is TRBV20-1 and J usage is TRBJ2-7; no reliable D call. V was shortened by 2 bases and J by 3 bases, with 5 bases between the two germline ends. Per germline, CDR1 DFQATT and CDR2 SNEGSKA (reference sequence). The CDR3 consists of 11 residues. The CDR3 loop reads CSARTRYEQYF. Here the CDR3 DNA reads TGCAGTGCTAGAACCCGCTACGAGCAGTACTTC.

The sample holds many counts of this clonotype. The chain is built from TRBV14 and TRBJ2-3; D unresolved. CDR1 is SGHDN, CDR2 FVKESK, per germline. The CDR3 is 14 amino acids. The ends were cut back, 1 base at V and 2 bases at J, with 7 bases in the middle. This chain's CDR3 is CASSQVDATDTQYF. The CDR3 DNA is TGTGCCAGCAGCCAAGTGGACGCCACAGATACGCAGTATTTT.

This clonotype showed up many times. V is TRBV6-5 and J is TRBJ2-7; no clear D. Germline V gene lookup returns CDR1 MNHEY and CDR2 SVGAGI. V was pared by 5 bases and J by 6 bases, with 17 bases between. The CDR3 runs to 14 residues. The CDR3 loop is CASSGSRNLGEQYF. The DNA for the CDR3 is TGTGCCAGCAGTGGGTCCAGGAACTTGGGCGAGCAGTACTTC.

V gene TRBV12-3 or TRBV12-4 combines with J gene TRBJ2-7; maybe TRBD1 (6 bases). The CDR3 has 15 residues. Trimming left V 1 base short and J 3 bases short, with 13 bases between. CDR3 coding DNA: TGTGCCAGCAGTTTAGAGAGGACAGCCATCTACGAGCAGTACTTC. Protein sequence: CASSLERTAIYEQYF.

On this clonotype: A much larger clone lies a single base off, so this may be a read error. The chain has TRBV14 and TRBJ2-7, with 9 bases that match TRBD1. This CDR3 is built from 15 residues. The germline gives CDR1 SGHDN, CDR2 FVKESK. The chain's CDR3 is CASSATGTGKYVQYF. For the CDR3, the DNA is TGTGCCAGCAGCGCAACCGGGACAGGGAAGTACGTGCAGTACTTC. The full variable domain, with the rest looked up from reference TRBV14 and TRBJ2-7, is EAGVTQFPSHSVIEKGQTVTLRCDPISGHDNLYWYRRVMGKEIKFLLHFVKESKQDESGMPNNRFLAERTGGTYSTLKVQPAELEDSGVYFCASSATGTGKYVQYFGPGTRLTVT.

The chain links TRBV12-3 or TRBV12-4 to TRBJ2-1, with 7 bases aligning to TRBD1. The junction had 4 bases not matched to a gene; V was cut back by 7 bases and J by 1 base. The CDR3 has 14 residues. CDR3 in amino acids: CASTGTVSYNEQFF. In DNA form, the CDR3 reads TGTGCCAGCACAGGGACAGTTTCCTACAATGAGCAGTTCTTC.

This clonotype was found many times. The chain combines TRBV29-1 with TRBJ2-2; the match to TRBD2 covers 8 bases. J gave up 1 base and V 6 bases, and 13 bases lay outside the gene matches. Germline V gene data show CDR1 as SQVTM and CDR2 as ANQGSEA. The CDR3 is made up of 17 amino acids. CDR3 nucleotides: TGCAGCGTCCGAGGGGATCCAGCGGGAGTGAACACCGGGGAGCTGTTTTTT. This encodes CSVRGDPAGVNTGELFF.

The rearrangement links TRBV2 to TRBJ2-5; 8 bases match TRBD1. The CDR3 is made up of 15 amino acids. Germline trimming cut 6 bases from V and 3 bases from J; bases unmatched to any gene: 9. Germline V lookup: CDR1 SNHLY, CDR2 FYNNEI. CDR3 amino acids: CASRDWTGLKETQYF. The CDR3 bases are TGTGCCAGCAGAGACTGGACAGGGCTTAAAGAGACCCAGTACTTC.

The chain carries TRBV19 and TRBJ1-2, with a weak D call TRBD1 (6 bases). Trimming took 7 bases from V and 3 from J, leaving 24 bases between them. This CDR3 is built from 17 residues. Germline V gene lookup returns CDR1 LNHDA and CDR2 SQIVND (reference sequence). CDR3 bases: TGTGCCAGTAATCCCGTACTGGGGGGCGCCCGCGACTATGGCTACACCTTC. It encodes CASNPVLGGARDYGYTF.

This clonotype was seen only a few times. The genes are TRBV4-3 and TRBJ1-3; 7 bases match TRBD1. The length of the CDR3 is 15 residues. CDR1 is LGHNA, CDR2 YSLEER, per germline. J gave up 3 bases and V 0 bases, and 2 bases lay outside the gene matches. This CDR3 reads CASSQDRDSGNTIYF. DNA of the CDR3: TGCGCCAGCAGCCAAGACCGGGACAGTGGAAACACCATATATTTT.

The rearrangement joins TRBV11-2 to TRBJ2-5; TRBD1 might be the D (6 bases). V was clipped by 4 bases and J by 3 bases, with 18 bases between them. Germline CDR1 is SGHAT and CDR2 is FQNNGV. The length of the CDR3 is 16 residues. This CDR3 is CASSSTPQGRKETQYF. The CDR3 DNA follows: TGTGCCAGCAGCTCGACCCCACAGGGTAGGAAAGAGACCCAGTACTTC.

This clonotype was seen a few times. The chain uses TRBV19 and TRBJ2-7, with D tentatively TRBD1 (5 bases). The CDR3 covers 15 residues. CDR1 and CDR2 from the germline V gene are LNHDA and SQIVND (reference sequence). V was clipped by 3 bases and J by 4 bases, with 16 bases between them. The CDR3 reads CASSMGQGIGYEQYF. CDR3 coding DNA: TGTGCCAGTAGTATGGGGCAGGGTATTGGGTACGAGCAGTACTTC. Drawing the rest from reference TRBV19 and TRBJ2-7, the complete variable domain is DGGITQSPKYLFRKEGQNVTLSCEQNLNHDAMYWYRQDPGQGLRLIYYSQIVNDFQKGDIAEGYSVSREKKESFPLTVTSAQKNPTAFYLCASSMGQGIGYEQYFGPGTRLTVT.

This clonotype was detected many times. The genes are TRBV27 and TRBJ1-5; a possible D gene is TRBD1 (6 bases). Trimming stripped 2 bases from V and 6 bases from J, with 11 bases between. The germline V gene has CDR1 MNHEY and CDR2 SMNVEV (reference sequence). The CDR3 is 14 amino acids. The CDR3 DNA follows: TGTGCCAGCAGTTTAGCAGGGGTCGGTCAGCCCCAGCATTTT. This translates into CASSLAGVGQPQHF.

This clonotype was recorded many times. The rearrangement links TRBV29-1 to TRBJ2-1; 9 bases fit TRBD2. With V trimmed by 7 bases and J by 7 bases, 11 bases remained unmatched. The CDR3 is 14 residues long. Germline CDR1 SQVTM, CDR2 ANQGSEA. The CDR3 region has the DNA TGCAGCGCCGAAAAGGGGACTAGCAGAAATGAGCAGTTCTTC. Its protein is CSAEKGTSRNEQFF.

This clonotype has just a few counts. The V gene is TRBV30, the J gene TRBJ1-3, with D possibly being TRBD1 (6 bases). The germline V gene encodes CDR1 GTSNPN and CDR2 SVGIG (reference sequence). This CDR3 contains 18 residues. The germline V and J ends were trimmed by 4 bases and 0 bases, with 22 bases remaining between them. CDR3 region: CAWIDARDIYSSGNTIYF. CDR3 coding DNA: TGTGCCTGGATCGACGCAAGGGACATATACTCCTCTGGAAACACCATATATTTT. Using reference TRBV30 and TRBJ1-3 for the parts outside the CDR3, the full variable domain is SQTIHQWPATLVQPVGSPLSLECTVEGTSNPNLYWYRQAAGRGLQLLFYSVGIGQISSEVPQNLSASRPQDRQFILSSKKLLLSDSGFYLCAWIDARDIYSSGNTIYFGEGSWLTVV.

A few counts support this clonotype. The chain joins TRBV19 to TRBJ2-7, with 7 bases lining up with TRBD1. The V gene end was trimmed by 3 bases and the J gene end by 5 bases; junction bases not matched to a gene: 4. This CDR3 is built from 13 residues. CDR1 and CDR2 (germline): LNHDA, SQIVND (reference sequence). Here the CDR3 reads CASSMGTANEQYF. The CDR3 region has the DNA TGTGCCAGTAGTATGGGGACAGCGAACGAGCAGTACTTC. Drawing the rest from reference TRBV19 and TRBJ2-7, the complete variable domain is DGGITQSPKYLFRKEGQNVTLSCEQNLNHDAMYWYRQDPGQGLRLIYYSQIVNDFQKGDIAEGYSVSREKKESFPLTVTSAQKNPTAFYLCASSMGTANEQYFGPGTRLTVT.

This clonotype occurred many times. This chain's CDR3 is CASSQDLAVKETQYF. The DNA of the CDR3 is TGCGCCAGCAGCCAAGATCTTGCGGTCAAAGAGACCCAGTACTTC. The V call is TRBV4-3, the J call TRBJ2-5; no reliable D call. The CDR3 covers 15 residues. Trimming pared 0 bases from V and 3 bases from J, leaving 11 bases between. Germline CDR1 LGHNA, CDR2 YSLEER.

This rearrangement joins TRBV19 to TRBJ2-7, with D perhaps given as TRBD1 or TRBD2 (5 bases each). The germline V and J ends were trimmed by 3 bases and 7 bases, with 22 bases remaining between them. Germline-derived CDR1 and CDR2 are LNHDA and SQIVND (reference sequence). The CDR3 loop spans 16 amino acids. In DNA form, the CDR3 reads TGTGCCAGTAGTATTAAACAGGCCATCAAGAGGGTTGAGCAGTACTTC. Its translation: CASSIKQAIKRVEQYF.

The chain couples TRBV10-2 to TRBJ2-3, with 7 positions matching TRBD2. This CDR3 has 15 residues. V shed 3 bases and J 4 bases; nucleotides not matched to a gene: 7. Germline V gene data show CDR1 as WSHSY and CDR2 as SAAADI. The CDR3 here is CASSDWAGVADTQYF. CDR3 bases: TGCGCCAGCAGTGATTGGGCGGGGGTGGCAGATACGCAGTATTTT.

The chain is built from TRBV12-5 and TRBJ2-1; 9 bases align to TRBD2. Unmatched junction bases numbered 6, after V lost 3 bases and J lost 12 bases. Germline loops: CDR1 LGHNT, CDR2 FRNRAP. The CDR3 spans 13 residues. The CDR3 reads CASGLGREGAQFF. The CDR3 DNA is TGTGCTAGTGGTTTAGGGCGGGAGGGCGCGCAGTTCTTC.

This clonotype has a count of ten or more. This sequence joins TRBV30 and TRBJ2-3; D not resolved. V was shortened by 0 bases and J by 4 bases, with 5 bases between the two germline ends. This CDR3 contains 12 residues. Germline V gene lookup returns CDR1 GTSNPN and CDR2 SVGIG (reference sequence). The CDR3 DNA reads as TGTGCCTGGAGTGTGGGTGCAGATACGCAGTATTTT. Translated, it gives CAWSVGADTQYF.

V is TRBV4-1 and J is TRBJ2-2; TRBD2 might be the D (5 bases). The CDR3 covers 14 residues. Germline CDR1 reads MGHRA; CDR2 reads YSYEKL. Trimming cost V 5 bases and J 4 bases, with 11 bases left between them. CDR3 protein: CASSSSTSTGELFF. CDR3 nucleotide sequence: TGCGCCAGCAGCTCCTCCACTAGCACCGGGGAGCTGTTTTTT.

This clonotype came up a few times. The chain combines TRBV10-1 with TRBJ2-6; maybe TRBD1 (5 bases). The germline V gene has CDR1 WNHNN and CDR2 SYGVQD (reference sequence). V was cut by 4 bases and J by 2 bases, with 12 bases left in between. The CDR3 covers 16 residues. The CDR3 sequence is CASSATQGTGANVLTF. For the CDR3, the DNA is TGCGCCAGCAGTGCGACTCAGGGAACTGGGGCCAACGTCCTGACTTTC.

Remarks on this clonotype: A read error may explain this, as a much larger clone is one base away. The chain recombines TRBV4-3 with TRBJ2-5; 10 bases line up with TRBD2. V was clipped by 0 bases and J by 7 bases; unmatched bases: 8. Per the germline V gene, CDR1 is LGHNA and CDR2 is YSLEER. This CDR3 has 16 amino acids. The CDR3 nucleotides read TGCGCCAGCAGCCAAGATCGGCTAGCGGGAGTAGGGACCCAGTACTTC. Its protein is CASSQDRLAGVGTQYF.

There are many counts of this clonotype. This chain uses TRBV5-6 with TRBJ1-1, with TRBD1 as a possible D gene (6 bases). Looked up from germline, CDR1 is SGHDT and CDR2 is YYEEEE. V lost 5 bases to trimming and J lost 1 base, with 9 bases between them. The CDR3 contains 13 residues. This CDR3 is CASRRTENTEAFF. For the CDR3, the DNA is TGTGCCAGCAGGCGGACAGAGAACACTGAAGCTTTCTTT.